This T cell receptor (beta chain) was observed in a study of blood T cell repertoires in COVID-19. Study background: The United States, Italy and Spain supplied acute and convalescent COVID-19 samples. T cells, B-cell-depleted T cells, or PBMCs provided the cDNA or gDNA that served as material.

Original analysis: Reference gene primer amplification gave estimated nucleated cell counts. Clones were read by immunoSEQ multiplex PCR, and TCRdb kept only the in-frame ones, dropping some. V and J calls and clone size are given by that table; D and trimming were obtained from the DNA. The top ten hold roughly 2.1% of the sample, which has 300,000 to 400,000 clones, about 89% seen once. CDR3 length: 13 amino acids. With regard to this clone: At one end the junction does not follow the germline gene, possibly because of a read error.

Sequenced material: peripheral blood. The TCR originated in a woman in her sixties with COVID-19, enrolled during active disease. The chain carries TRBV12-3 or TRBV12-4 and TRBJ1-2; a weak D match, TRBD1 (6 bases). The CDR3 sequence is CASSLGTGTPLTF. In DNA, the CDR3 is TGTGCCAGCAGCTTAGGCACCGGGACACCTCTCACCTTC.